What follows are 10 T cell receptor beta chains derived from one specimen sequenced in a study of a mutant IDH1 vaccine in newly diagnosed glioma. Time point indicated: week 23, last vaccination. With topical imiquimod, each dose of the vaccine consisted of 300 ug of mutant IDH1 20-mer peptide. Their antigens remain unidentified. Sequenced by immunoSEQ multiplex PCR; TCRdb stores in-frame clones only, minus some. The profile shows roughly 60,000 clones, about 85% of them singletons. The sample was PBMCs, taken from a glioma patient whose treatment included an IDH1 peptide vaccine. The receptors stem from a man aged 25 to 45 with glioma.

The chain is built from TRBV27 and TRBJ2-7; D perhaps matches TRBD2 (5 bases). This CDR3 has 13 amino acids. From germline, CDR1 is MNHEY and CDR2 SMNVEV (reference sequence). Trimming pared 5 bases from V and 4 bases from J, leaving 12 bases between. Here the CDR3 reads CASSEGPVYEQYF. The DNA of the CDR3 is TGTGCCAGCAGTGAGGGTCCTGTGTACGAGCAGTACTTC.

The V gene is TRBV7-6, the J gene TRBJ2-3; TRBD1 is a possible D gene (7 bases). Trimming removed 3 bases at V and 0 bases at J, with 19 bases between. The germline gives CDR1 SGHVS, CDR2 FNYEAQ. This CDR3 region has 18 residues. The CDR3 protein is CASSLSPGGTSSTDTQYF. The CDR3 DNA is TGTGCCAGCAGCTTGAGCCCAGGGGGGACTTCTAGCACAGATACGCAGTATTTT.

The chain carries TRBV5-4 and TRBJ2-2, with a weak D call TRBD1 (5 bases). Per germline, CDR1 SGHNT and CDR2 YYREEE (reference sequence). This CDR3 has 15 amino acids. The germline V and J ends were trimmed by 5 bases and 1 base, with 12 bases remaining between them. The chain's CDR3 is CASRLTDKNTGELFF. The CDR3 coding sequence is TGTGCCAGCAGGTTGACAGACAAGAACACCGGGGAGCTGTTTTTT.

In this sample, this clone turned up once. V is TRBV6-6 and J is TRBJ1-2, with D unresolved. Trimming shortened V by 2 bases and J by 6 bases, and 10 bases separated the two germline ends. This CDR3 is 13 amino acids long. Germline CDR1 MNHNY, CDR2 SVGAGI (reference sequence). DNA for the CDR3: TGTGCCAGCAGTTACCCCTACCGACATGGCTACACCTTC. It encodes CASSYPYRHGYTF.

The chain has TRBV6-1 and TRBJ2-6; D call uncertain. Trimming stripped 5 bases from V and 0 bases from J, with 8 bases between. The germline V gene has CDR1 MNHNS and CDR2 SASEGT. There are 15 residues in the CDR3. Here the CDR3 DNA reads TGTGCCAGCAGTTTTAGGGCCTCTGGGGCCAACGTCCTGACTTTC. The encoded protein is CASSFRASGANVLTF.

This chain connects TRBV5-1 to TRBJ1-2; 7 bases agree with TRBD1. The CDR3 runs to 12 residues. CDR1 and CDR2 from the germline V gene are SGHRS and YFSETQ. J was trimmed by 8 bases and V by 4 bases; bases with no gene match: 5. For the CDR3, the DNA is TGCGCCAGCAGCGGTACAGGGGACGGCTACACCTTC. Its translation: CASSGTGDGYTF.

This clone was counted a single time. The chain combines TRBV7-8 with TRBJ2-7; D may be TRBD2 (7 bases). The CDR3 is 16 residues long. Trimming removed 1 base at V and 3 bases at J, with 16 bases between. The germline CDR1 and CDR2 sequences are SGHVS and FQNEAQ. CDR3 nucleotides: TGTGCCAGCAGCTTAGGGGGAGGGGGGACCTACTACGAGCAGTACTTC. Residues: CASSLGGGGTYYEQYF.

This rearrangement joins TRBV27 to TRBJ2-7; weak D call: TRBD2 (6 bases). V was clipped by 8 bases and J by 3 bases, with 20 bases between them. Per the germline V gene, CDR1 is MNHEY and CDR2 is SMNVEV (reference sequence). The CDR3 is made up of 15 amino acids. The CDR3 protein is CASWGVGAANYEQYF. CDR3 DNA sequence: TGTGCCAGCTGGGGGGTAGGCGCAGCGAACTACGAGCAGTACTTC.

The V call is TRBV7-9, the J call TRBJ1-2; maybe TRBD1 (5 bases). This CDR3 comprises 15 residues. Trimming took 1 base from V and 6 from J, leaving 15 bases between them. Germline assignment: CDR1 SEHNR and CDR2 FQNEAQ (reference sequence). Here the CDR3 DNA reads TGTGCCAGCAGCTTAGGGGCCAGGGCGCTTGATGGCTACACCTTC. Protein product: CASSLGARALDGYTF.

The chain combines TRBV4-1 with TRBJ2-7; perhaps TRBD1 as D (7 bases). Germline V gene data show CDR1 as MGHRA and CDR2 as YSYEKL. This CDR3 region has 15 residues. The V gene lost 3 bases and the J gene lost 0 bases, with 12 bases spanning the gap. CDR3: CASSHGRDSSYEQYF. CDR3 nucleotide sequence: TGCGCCAGCAGCCATGGGCGGGACAGCTCCTACGAGCAGTACTTC.